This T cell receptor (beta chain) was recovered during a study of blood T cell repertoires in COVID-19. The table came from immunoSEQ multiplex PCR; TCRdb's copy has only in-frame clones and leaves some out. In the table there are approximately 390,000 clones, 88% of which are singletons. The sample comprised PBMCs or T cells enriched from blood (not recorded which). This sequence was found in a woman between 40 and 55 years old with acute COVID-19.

As DNA, the CDR3 is TGTGCCAGCAGGGCCGGGACAGGGTCGGAGACCCAGTACTTC. Encoded protein: CASRAGTGSETQYF. The rearrangement uses TRBV25-1 and TRBJ2-5; 9 bases agree with TRBD1. With V trimmed by 6 bases and J by 5 bases, 7 bases remained unmatched. The germline V gene has CDR1 MGHDK and CDR2 SYGVNS. The CDR3 runs to 14 residues.